This T cell receptor beta chain was recovered during a study of control samples from healthy donors and cancer patients (dated by TCRdb to about 2020). A note on this clone: The target of this receptor is not known. No per-base quality is available; no much larger clone lies one base away.

V is clipped by 2 bases and J by 4 bases, and the sequence between their germline boundaries is 9 bases long. According to the germline V gene, CDR1 reads MNHNS and CDR2 reads SASEGT. The CDR3 contains 14 residues, cysteine and phenylalanine counted. Solely the CDR3 DNA is kept, with 42 bases framed from the first base. Libraries were constructed by the immunoSEQ multiplex PCR assay. TCRdb retrieved this table from immuneACCESS and kept in-frame rearrangements only. Not all clones are present; in checked studies, unresolved V genes account for under half, and no reason is known for the remainder. The sample yields about 60,000 clones; about 92% were counted once. About 1.7% of the sample comes from the top ten.

Rearrangement joined TRBV6-1 to TRBJ1-5, with the D gene call left open. The specimen sequenced was PBMCs. The receptor was derived from a middle-aged man with colorectal cancer. The DNA is TGTGCCAGCAGTGAACGGTTGGGTAATCAGCCCCAGCATTTT. Its amino acids are CASSERLGNQPQHF.